These 10 T cell receptor beta chains came from one sample sequenced in a study of blood T cell repertoires in COVID-19. Profiling relied on immunoSEQ multiplex PCR, and the TCRdb table lists in-frame clones only, not all of them. The table has 150,000 to 200,000 clones, about 86% seen once; the top ten hold about 19%. Sequenced material: peripheral blood. The receptors stem from a woman older than 75 with acute or convalescent COVID-19.

J is TRBJ2-1 and V is TRBV5-4, with TRBD1 matching over 7 bases. There are 16 residues in the CDR3. Germline V CDR1 and CDR2: SGHNT, YYREEE (reference sequence). V trimming: 3 bases; J trimming: 0 bases; junction bases outside the gene matches: 6. CDR3 nucleotides: TGTGCCAGCAGCTGGGGACAGTCGAGCTCCTACAATGAGCAGTTCTTC. Encoded protein: CASSWGQSSSYNEQFF.

The V and J genes are TRBV3-1 (or the pseudogene TRBV3-2) and TRBJ2-7; the match to TRBD1 covers 9 bases. The CDR3 contains 16 residues. V shed 4 bases and J 4 bases; nucleotides not matched to a gene: 11. Germline CDR1 is LGHDT and CDR2 is YNNKEL (reference sequence). The CDR3 coding sequence is TGTGCCAGCAGCCTAGGGGGTCTTGGGACAGGGTACGAGCAGTACTTC. Protein: CASSLGGLGTGYEQYF.

As DNA, the CDR3 is TGTGCCACCAGCTCTACAGGGAATGGCTACACCTTC. Its protein product is CATSSTGNGYTF. The chain uses TRBV28 and TRBJ1-2; D may be TRBD1 (6 bases). Trimming removed 10 bases at V and 6 bases at J, with 15 bases between. This CDR3 has 12 amino acids. CDR1 and CDR2 (germline): MDHEN, SYDVKM.

This clone was seen a handful of times. The gene calls are TRBV5-1 and TRBJ2-7; 7 bases align to TRBD1. Per the germline V gene, CDR1 is SGHRS and CDR2 is YFSETQ. V lost 4 bases and J lost 4; bases outside the gene matches: 17. The length of the CDR3 is 17 residues. The CDR3 DNA reads TGCGCCAGCAGCCAGACCTTACCCAACAGGGGTCGGTACGAGCAGTACTTC. Translation: CASSQTLPNRGRYEQYF.

This clone was detected only a few times. The V call is TRBV5-6, the J call TRBJ1-2; no definite D call. The ends were cut back, 0 bases at V and 6 bases at J, with 9 bases in the middle. Per germline, CDR1 SGHDT and CDR2 YYEEEE. The CDR3 contains 13 residues. CDR3 region: CASSLGYYDGYTF. The CDR3 DNA reads as TGTGCCAGCAGCTTGGGTTACTATGATGGCTACACCTTC.

The chain links TRBV7-9 to TRBJ1-1; D is perhaps TRBD1 (5 bases). CDR1 is SEHNR, CDR2 FQNEAQ, per germline (reference sequence). The CDR3 has 13 amino acids. Trimming shortened V by 6 bases and J by 6 bases, and 14 bases separated the two germline ends. DNA for the CDR3: TGTGCCAGCAGTTCCAAGACAGTCTCTGAAGCTTTCTTT. It encodes CASSSKTVSEAFF.

The V gene is TRBV7-2, the J gene TRBJ2-7, with TRBD1 matching 8 bases. Germline assignment: CDR1 SGHTA and CDR2 FQGNSA. The V and J ends lost 6 bases and 5 bases, in that order; junction bases with no gene match: 9. This CDR3 comprises 14 residues. CDR3 residues: CASSGQGGVDEQYF. The CDR3 coding sequence is TGTGCCAGCAGTGGACAGGGAGGAGTCGACGAGCAGTACTTC.

The chain couples TRBV9 to TRBJ1-2; D call uncertain. The germline V and J ends were trimmed by 0 bases and 4 bases, with 7 bases remaining between them. This CDR3 spans 13 amino acids. The V gene's germline CDR1 is SGDLS and CDR2 YYNGEE. The CDR3 protein is CASSVAFGYGYTF. The DNA of the CDR3 is TGTGCCAGCAGCGTAGCGTTCGGCTATGGCTACACCTTC.

V is TRBV6-4 and J is TRBJ1-5, with D possibly matching TRBD1 (6 bases). V was shortened by 6 bases and J by 0 bases, with 15 bases between the two germline ends. The CDR3 has 16 amino acids. CDR1 is MRHNA and CDR2 is SNTAGT in the germline V gene. Here the CDR3 DNA reads TGTGCCAGCAGCCCACTGGGGGCTCTTAGCAATCAGCCCCAGCATTTT. It translates to CASSPLGALSNQPQHF.

The chain couples TRBV5-5 to TRBJ2-1; D gene uncertain. The CDR3 covers 16 residues. Germline loops: CDR1 SGHKS, CDR2 YYEKEE (reference sequence). Trimming stripped 1 base from V and 0 bases from J, with 11 bases between. The CDR3 nucleotides read TGTGCCAGCAGCTTGCTGGGCCCCAGCTCCTACAATGAGCAGTTCTTC. Its translation: CASSLLGPSSYNEQFF.